One and the same sample provided the 6 T cell receptor beta chains below, sequenced in a study of human T cells and chemical hapten exposure. Time point in this sample: pre-sensitization, week 0. The treatment: therapeutic diphenylcyclopropenone sensitization with weekly scalp DPC. TCRdb fed the RACE reads into MiXCR, producing one record per CDR3 protein. The sample has under 100,000 distinct CDR3 sequences; 7.5% to 9.5% are singletons. The source was whole blood, collected in connection with sensitization to the hapten diphenylcyclopropenone (DPC). The receptors originated from a man aged 35-49 years with alopecia areata. Some clones in this sample may be carry-over from other donors' samples.

The chain uses TRBV7-2 and TRBJ2-7; 7 nucleotides agree with TRBD2. Trimming removed 1 base from V and 6 bases from J; junction bases left unmatched: 3. The CDR3 extends over 13 amino acids. From germline, CDR1 is SGHTA and CDR2 FQGNSA. Written as DNA, the CDR3 is TGTGCCAGCAGCTTAGGGGGGGGGTTCGAGCAGTACGTC. This translates into CASSLGGGFEQYV.

The CDR3 DNA sequence: TGTGCCAGCAGATCTGGCGGGAGTAGCTATGAGCAGTTCTTC. As protein: CASRSGGSSYEQFF. The chain is built from TRBV4-2 and TRBJ2-1; 7 bases match TRBD2. The germline V gene encodes CDR1 LGHNA and CDR2 YNFKEQ. CDR3 length equals 14 residues. V gave up 6 bases and J gave up 8 bases; unmatched junction bases: 10.

This clonotype was recorded only once. The chain recombines TRBV7-8 with TRBJ1-3; 9 positions match TRBD1. V lost 4 bases, J lost 7 bases, and 11 bases stayed unmatched. Germline loops: CDR1 SGHVS, CDR2 FQNEAQ. CDR3 length equals 16 residues. DNA of the CDR3: TGTGCCAGCAGCTCGGACAGGGGAAAACTTCAGAACACCATATATTTT. Its translation is CASSSDRGKLQNTIYF. Drawing the rest from reference TRBV7-8 and TRBJ1-3, the complete variable domain is GAGVSQSPRYKVAKRGQDVALRCDPISGHVSLFWYQQALGQGPEFLTYFQNEAQLDKSGLPSDRFFAERPEGSVSTLKIQRTQQEDSAVYLCASSSDRGKLQNTIYFGEGSWLTVV.

V gene TRBV5-1 combines with J gene TRBJ2-3; TRBD1 matches 9 bases. This CDR3 comprises 14 residues. V shed 4 bases, J shed 4 bases, and the junction held 4 bases outside the gene matches. Germline CDR1 is SGHRS and CDR2 is YFSETQ. The chain's CDR3 is CASSMGQGADTQYF. CDR3 bases: TGCGCCAGCAGCATGGGACAGGGCGCAGATACGCAGTATTTT.

This clonotype was counted a few times. This rearrangement joins TRBV24-1 to TRBJ2-5; maybe TRBD1 (5 bases). Germline CDR1 KGHDR, CDR2 SFDVKD. There are 13 residues in the CDR3. V was trimmed by 9 bases and J by 3 bases, leaving 13 bases between them. CDR3 sequence (DNA): TGTGCCACCGAAGGGGCAGAAAAAGAGACCCAGTACTTC. This sequence encodes CATEGAEKETQYF.

In this sample, this clonotype turned up many times. The chain recombines TRBV18 with TRBJ2-7; the match to TRBD2 covers 9 bases. Germline CDR1 reads KGHSH; CDR2 reads LQKENI. The V and J ends lost 0 bases and 0 bases, in that order; junction bases with no gene match: 6. The CDR3 consists of 17 residues. Here the CDR3 reads CASSPPSASGASYEQYV. In nucleotides, the CDR3 is TGTGCCAGCTCACCACCGAGCGCTAGCGGGGCCTCCTACGAGCAGTACGTC.